This passage covers 13 T cell receptor beta chains from one sample sequenced in a study of cytomegalovirus exposure and HLA in healthy donors. With 60 Vbeta and 13 Jbeta primers, the PCR was carried out. Method: immunoSEQ multiplex PCR; TCRdb's copy keeps in-frame clones and lacks some. The top ten hold roughly 4% of the sample, which has 93,000 or so clones, under 85% seen once. Sample: PBMCs. The source is a middle-aged man in good health and CMV-seropositive.

The chain uses TRBV5-1 and TRBJ2-2, with 9 bases matching TRBD2. The CDR3 is 14 residues long. The V gene's germline CDR1 is SGHRS and CDR2 YFSETQ. V dropped 2 bases and J dropped 7; count of bases not matched to a gene: 3. As DNA, the CDR3 is TGCGCCAGCAGCTTCGCGGGAGGGGACGGGGAGCTGTTTTTT. Translated, it gives CASSFAGGDGELFF.

This clone was counted once. The chain has TRBV5-1 and TRBJ2-5; 9 nucleotides agree with TRBD1. V shed 0 bases and J 5 bases; nucleotides not matched to a gene: 8. The CDR3 contains 16 residues. CDR1 SGHRS and CDR2 YFSETQ come from the germline V gene. In DNA form, the CDR3 reads TGCGCCAGCAGCTTGGGAACAGGGGGCGGTTGGGAGACCCAGTACTTC. Protein: CASSLGTGGGWETQYF.

This clone is classed as medium-sized. The chain has TRBV7-4 and TRBJ1-5; 7 bases are a match to TRBD1. The germline V gene has CDR1 SGHVT and CDR2 SQSDAQ. This CDR3 is built from 15 residues. J gave up 4 bases and V 4 bases, and 7 bases lay outside the gene matches. The CDR3 sequence is CASSSLQGSNQPQHF. In DNA, the CDR3 is TGTGCCAGCAGCTCTCTACAGGGGTCAAATCAGCCCCAGCATTTT.

This clone was detected a few times. This chain connects TRBV19 to TRBJ2-3; 7 bases align to TRBD1. This CDR3 is 14 amino acids long. V shed 3 bases, J shed 0 bases, and the junction held 0 bases outside the gene matches. Germline assignment: CDR1 LNHDA and CDR2 SQIVND (reference sequence). CDR3 amino acids: CASSMGQSTDTQYF. CDR3 bases: TGTGCCAGTAGTATGGGACAGAGCACAGATACGCAGTATTTT.

This rearrangement joins TRBV2 to TRBJ1-4; TRBD1 matches at 7 bases. The CDR3 sequence is 13 residues long. Germline V CDR1 and CDR2: SNHLY, FYNNEI. V shed 8 bases and J 7 bases; nucleotides not matched to a gene: 7. Here the CDR3 DNA reads TGTGCCAGCGCCGGGAGGGGGCTTGAAAAACTGTTTTTT. Its translation: CASAGRGLEKLFF.

This chain joins TRBV28 and TRBJ2-2; TRBD2 agrees at 9 bases. Germline V gene lookup returns CDR1 MDHEN and CDR2 SYDVKM. CDR3 length: 18 residues. Trimming cost V 10 bases and J 0 bases; bases outside gene matches: 15. The CDR3 coding sequence is TGTGCCACCTCGACAAGACACGGGACTAGCTCGAACACCGGGGAGCTGTTTTTT. Translation: CATSTRHGTSSNTGELFF.

The chain carries TRBV28 and TRBJ1-2, with TRBD1 as a possible D gene (5 bases). Trimming left V 5 bases short and J 13 bases short, with 29 bases between. CDR1 is MDHEN, CDR2 SYDVKM, per germline. The CDR3 runs to 16 residues. CDR3 coding DNA: TGTGCCAGCAGTCCCCCGGGGGAGGGCGGGGATCCGATCCTCACCTTC. Translated, it gives CASSPPGEGGDPILTF.

The rearrangement uses TRBV7-6 and TRBJ2-1; 8 positions match TRBD1. The germline V gene has CDR1 SGHVS and CDR2 FNYEAQ. CDR3 length equals 14 residues. V dropped 5 bases and J dropped 7; count of bases not matched to a gene: 7. CDR3 coding DNA: TGTGCCAGCAGCGCGGGACAGGTCCAAAATGAGCAGTTCTTC. Translated: CASSAGQVQNEQFF.

This clone was seen only once. This chain connects TRBV14 to TRBJ1-5; TRBD1 might be the D (5 bases). The germline CDR1 and CDR2 sequences are SGHDN and FVKESK. The CDR3 extends over 13 amino acids. V shed 4 bases and J shed 5 bases, with 9 bases lying between them. The CDR3, as DNA: TGTGCCAGCAGCCGGGGGGACCATCAGCCCCAGCATTTT. This encodes CASSRGDHQPQHF.

A word on this clone: A read error may account for a junction end that differs from germline. This chain joins TRBV7-9 and TRBJ2-7; 8 bases are a match to TRBD2. Germline CDR1 is SEHNR and CDR2 is FQNEAQ (reference sequence). This CDR3 region has 18 residues. The CDR3 DNA follows: TGTTCCAGCACCACCAACGGGGGGGCGGGGACAAGCTCCTACGAGCAGTACTTC. Encoded protein: CSSTTNGGAGTSSYEQYF.

The CDR3 region is CASSTGASGDTDTQYF. CDR3 nucleotide sequence: TGTGCCAGTAGTACAGGGGCTAGCGGGGACACAGATACGCAGTATTTT. V usage is TRBV19 and J usage is TRBJ2-3; TRBD2 matches 9 bases. Per the germline V gene, CDR1 is LNHDA and CDR2 is SQIVND (reference sequence). Trimming took 4 bases from V and 2 from J; bases not matched to a gene: 7. The CDR3 sequence is 16 residues long.

This clone was counted a few times. The V and J genes are TRBV7-8 and TRBJ1-4; no firm D call. Germline loops: CDR1 SGHVS, CDR2 FQNEAQ. V lost 5 bases and J lost 1, with 8 bases in between. The CDR3 is 14 residues long. CDR3 in amino acids: CASSPSRTNEKLFF. The CDR3 nucleotides are TGTGCCAGCAGCCCCTCCCGAACTAATGAAAAACTGTTTTTT.

This clone was recorded once. The J gene is TRBJ2-5, the V gene TRBV7-9; D perhaps matches TRBD1 (6 bases). Germline values: CDR1 SEHNR, CDR2 FQNEAQ (reference sequence). V lost 8 bases, J lost 3 bases, and 10 bases lay in between. This CDR3 contains 12 residues. CDR3 DNA sequence: TGTGCCAGCCGACCAGGGGAAGAGACCCAGTACTTC. Translating gives CASRPGEETQYF.